Below are 23 T cell receptor beta chains sequenced from a single sample in a study of blood T cell repertoires in COVID-19. Only in-frame clones appear in the TCRdb table, and some are missing; sequencing was by immunoSEQ multiplex PCR. The sample lists approximately 97,000 clones, about 91% seen once, with about 2% in the top ten. The sequencing sample was made of peripheral blood. These receptors all stem from a man in his fifties or sixties with COVID-19, enrolled during active disease.

The chain has TRBV7-8 and TRBJ2-2; tentatively, D is TRBD1 (5 bases). CDR3 length: 15 residues. Per germline, CDR1 SGHVS and CDR2 FQNEAQ. Trimming shortened V by 4 bases and J by 7 bases, and 16 bases separated the two germline ends. The CDR3 region has the DNA TGTGCCAGCAGCTATCCCTCCCTAGGGGTCGGGGAGCTGTTTTTT. Protein: CASSYPSLGVGELFF.

The J gene is TRBJ1-1, the V gene TRBV7-3; TRBD1 might be the D (5 bases). The germline V and J ends were trimmed by 5 bases and 1 base, with 8 bases remaining between them. This CDR3 has 13 residues. The germline CDR1 and CDR2 sequences are SGHTA and FQGTGA. CDR3 coding DNA: TGTGCCAGCAGCAAAGACAGGAACACTGAAGCTTTCTTT. Translation: CASSKDRNTEAFF.

V gene TRBV5-5 combines with J gene TRBJ2-5; possibly TRBD1 for D (6 bases). There are 14 residues in the CDR3. The ends were cut back, 2 bases at V and 0 bases at J, with 8 bases in the middle. Germline CDR1 SGHKS, CDR2 YYEKEE (reference sequence). For the CDR3, the DNA is TGTGCCAGCAGCTTAGGACAGAACCAAGAGACCCAGTACTTC. Its protein product is CASSLGQNQETQYF.

V and J are TRBV11-2 and TRBJ2-2; 8 bases are shared with TRBD2. This CDR3 has 17 amino acids. Unmatched junction bases numbered 7, after V lost 3 bases and J lost 1 base. The germline gives CDR1 SGHAT, CDR2 FQNNGV. CDR3 in amino acids: CASSFRGGGKNTGELFF. DNA of the CDR3: TGTGCCAGCAGCTTCAGGGGCGGGGGGAAGAACACCGGGGAGCTGTTTTTT.

The V and J genes are TRBV28 and TRBJ1-2; maybe TRBD1 (5 bases). The CDR3 runs 14 residues. V lost 6 bases and J 8 bases, leaving 19 bases between the germline ends. Looked up from germline, CDR1 is MDHEN and CDR2 is SYDVKM. The CDR3 sequence is CASSRRSRAMGYTF. DNA of the CDR3: TGTGCCAGCAGCCGACGGAGCAGGGCCATGGGCTACACCTTC.

This clone was picked up one time. This CDR3 reads CASSVDLGQGHNYGYTF. The CDR3 coding sequence is TGTGCCAGCAGCGTAGATCTGGGTCAGGGGCATAACTATGGCTACACCTTC. The rearrangement links TRBV9 to TRBJ1-2, with D possibly matching TRBD1 (6 bases). Trimming cost V 0 bases and J 1 base, with 16 bases left between them. This CDR3 is 17 amino acids long. Germline V CDR1 and CDR2: SGDLS, YYNGEE.

This sequence joins TRBV19 and TRBJ2-7; tentatively, D is TRBD2 (6 bases). Germline CDR1 is LNHDA and CDR2 is SQIVND (reference sequence). The V gene lost 4 bases and the J gene lost 4 bases, with 11 bases spanning the gap. CDR3 size: 13 residues. The CDR3 DNA sequence: TGTGCCAGTAGTACCGGGACTCCTTACGAGCAGTACTTC. Protein sequence: CASSTGTPYEQYF. Full variable domain (remainder filled in from reference TRBV19 and TRBJ2-7): DGGITQSPKYLFRKEGQNVTLSCEQNLNHDAMYWYRQDPGQGLRLIYYSQIVNDFQKGDIAEGYSVSREKKESFPLTVTSAQKNPTAFYLCASSTGTPYEQYFGPGTRLTVT.

This chain connects TRBV7-9 to TRBJ2-4; a possible D gene is TRBD1 (6 bases). The CDR3 length is 16 residues. With 4 bases removed from V and 9 bases from J, the gap between germline ends came to 22 bases. Germline CDR1 SEHNR, CDR2 FQNEAQ (reference sequence). The CDR3 loop reads CASSSEGTLIGSIQYF. DNA for the CDR3: TGTGCCAGCAGCTCAGAAGGGACACTTATAGGGTCCATTCAGTACTTC. The full variable domain, its missing parts supplied by reference TRBV7-9 and TRBJ2-4, is DTGVSQNPRHKITKRGQNVTFRCDPISEHNRLYWYRQTLGQGPEFLTYFQNEAQLEKSRLLSDRFSAERPKGSFSTLEIQRTEQGDSAMYLCASSSEGTLIGSIQYFGAGTRLSVL.

The rearrangement links TRBV18 to TRBJ1-3; a possible D gene is TRBD1 (6 bases). The CDR3 runs to 14 residues. The V end was cut by 4 bases, the J end by 5 bases, with 12 bases between. The germline gives CDR1 KGHSH, CDR2 LQKENI. DNA of the CDR3: TGTGCCAGCTCACGGGGCACAGGGCGAAACACCATATATTTT. Protein sequence: CASSRGTGRNTIYF.

The chain couples TRBV5-4 to TRBJ2-2, with D perhaps matching TRBD1 (7 bases). The CDR3 is 17 amino acids. V gave up 6 bases and J gave up 0 bases, with 18 bases separating them. Germline V CDR1 and CDR2: SGHNT, YYREEE (reference sequence). The CDR3 DNA reads as TGTGCCAGCACCTACAGGGGCGGGGCTACGAACACCGGGGAGCTGTTTTTT. Amino acids: CASTYRGGATNTGELFF.

This clone was seen a single time. The V gene is TRBV27, the J gene TRBJ1-1, with D possibly TRBD1 on 6 matching bases. Germline V gene sequence: CDR1 MNHEY, CDR2 SMNVEV (reference sequence). The V gene lost 6 bases and the J gene lost 1 base, with 9 bases spanning the gap. The CDR3 is made up of 13 amino acids. The CDR3 nucleotides are TGTGCCAGCAGGGACAGACCGAACACTGAAGCTTTCTTT. Protein sequence: CASRDRPNTEAFF.

The chain carries TRBV10-3 and TRBJ2-7; 9 bases align to TRBD2. V gave up 0 bases and J gave up 7 bases; unmatched junction bases: 16. The CDR3 covers 18 residues. Germline V CDR1 and CDR2: ENHRY, SYGVKD. This chain's CDR3 is CAISESSLSGGIGLEQYF. DNA for the CDR3: TGTGCCATCAGTGAGTCGAGTTTAAGCGGGGGGATAGGCCTGGAGCAGTACTTC.

The rearrangement joins TRBV4-3 to TRBJ1-5; D call uncertain. The V gene lost 1 base and the J gene lost 1 base, with 17 bases spanning the gap. CDR3 length: 18 amino acids. Germline V gene data show CDR1 as LGHNA and CDR2 as YSLEER. The CDR3 here is CASSQVWNRVASNQPQHF. Written as DNA, the CDR3 is TGCGCCAGCAGCCAAGTGTGGAACCGGGTAGCAAGCAATCAGCCCCAGCATTTT.

The chain employs TRBV4-1 and TRBJ1-2; D is unresolved. Between the trimmed V and J ends, which lost 2 bases and 4 bases, there was a span of 11 bases. The CDR3 totals 14 residues. Germline V lookup: CDR1 MGHRA, CDR2 YSYEKL. The CDR3 protein is CASSQQQRGYGYTF. CDR3 DNA: TGCGCCAGCAGCCAACAGCAGCGGGGCTATGGCTACACCTTC.

The rearrangement joins TRBV25-1 to TRBJ1-2, with 10 bases lining up with TRBD1. The germline gives CDR1 MGHDK, CDR2 SYGVNS. With V trimmed by 3 bases and J by 7 bases, 5 bases remained unmatched. CDR3 length equals 14 residues. The CDR3 loop reads CASSDPGTGAGYTF. CDR3 nucleotides: TGTGCCAGCAGTGACCCCGGGACAGGGGCTGGCTACACCTTC.

This chain links TRBV5-8 with TRBJ2-7; D may be TRBD1 (6 bases). Germline V gives CDR1 SGHTS, CDR2 YDEGEE. This CDR3 has 14 amino acids. Trimming removed 2 bases from V and 0 bases from J, with 9 bases in between. This CDR3 reads CASSFRDTSYEQYF. Written as DNA, the CDR3 is TGTGCCAGCAGCTTCCGGGACACCTCCTACGAGCAGTACTTC.

J is TRBJ1-2 and V is TRBV30; 8 bases are a match to TRBD1. V shed 0 bases, J shed 7 bases, and the junction held 16 bases outside the gene matches. Per germline, CDR1 GTSNPN and CDR2 SVGIG (reference sequence). This CDR3 has 17 amino acids. The CDR3 region is CAWSVPWTGSLSTGYTF. The CDR3 DNA is TGTGCCTGGAGTGTACCCTGGACAGGGAGTCTCTCTACTGGCTACACCTTC.

The V gene is TRBV11-2, the J gene TRBJ1-5; the D is unclear. V gave up 1 base and J gave up 6 bases, with 10 bases separating them. This CDR3 is built from 14 residues. Germline CDR1 is SGHAT and CDR2 is FQNNGV. The CDR3 here is CASSLGALGQPQHF. CDR3 nucleotide sequence: TGTGCCAGCAGCTTAGGGGCTCTGGGTCAGCCCCAGCATTTT.

This chain links TRBV6-5 with TRBJ2-2, with D possibly being TRBD1 (5 bases). CDR3 length: 15 amino acids. Germline V gives CDR1 MNHEY, CDR2 SVGAGI. The V and J ends lost 6 bases and 5 bases respectively, with 16 bases between them. CDR3 nucleotides: TGTGCCAGCAGAGCACAGGCCCCGAGAACCGGGGAGCTGTTTTTT. Amino acid sequence: CASRAQAPRTGELFF.

The rearrangement uses TRBV5-1 and TRBJ1-2; 9 positions match TRBD1. The CDR3 covers 13 residues. J was trimmed by 8 bases and V by 4 bases; bases with no gene match: 6. Germline values: CDR1 SGHRS, CDR2 YFSETQ. This CDR3 reads CASSPGQGRGYTF. The CDR3 bases are TGCGCCAGCAGCCCGGGACAGGGTCGCGGCTACACCTTC.

The V gene is TRBV28, the J gene TRBJ1-2, with a weak D call TRBD1 (6 bases). Germline CDR1 is MDHEN and CDR2 is SYDVKM. The CDR3 runs 14 residues. The V and J ends lost 5 bases and 1 base respectively, with 11 bases between them. The chain's CDR3 is CASSGTSHNYGYTF. The CDR3 DNA sequence: TGTGCCAGCAGTGGGACATCCCATAACTATGGCTACACCTTC.

V and J are TRBV7-9 and TRBJ1-5, with TRBD1 as a possible D gene (6 bases). Trimming removed 5 bases from V and 4 bases from J, with 12 bases in between. CDR3 length: 14 amino acids. Germline V gives CDR1 SEHNR, CDR2 FQNEAQ (reference sequence). The CDR3 loop reads CASSPSTGNQPQHF. As DNA, the CDR3 is TGTGCCAGCAGCCCATCTACAGGGAATCAGCCCCAGCATTTT.

The chain has TRBV9 and TRBJ1-2, with 8 bases fitting TRBD1. This CDR3 region has 19 residues. V shed 4 bases, J shed 4 bases, and the junction held 21 bases outside the gene matches. Germline V lookup: CDR1 SGDLS, CDR2 YYNGEE. CDR3 bases: TGTGCCAGCAGCCGATTTGACGGTGGGTTGGCAGGGGGCCGCTATGGCTACACCTTC. Translating it yields CASSRFDGGLAGGRYGYTF.